The entry below gives a single T cell receptor (beta chain) sequence along with its context. Its binding antigen is unknown. Base-call qualities are not available, and no considerably larger clone is one nucleotide away. These data come from a study of Ad26.COV2.S vaccination and SARS-CoV-2 variants (dated by TCRdb to about 2021). For the wider study: TCRbeta repertoire sequencing was used to assess the specificity and breadth of SARS-CoV-2-reactive T cell receptors after Ad26.COV2.S vaccination. The TCR-sequenced set comprised approximately 32 samples: some 20 Ad26.COV2.S vaccine recipients, 5 placebo recipients and 8 SARS-CoV-2 convalescent individuals. Beyond this particular receptor, the publication reports: Ad26.COV2.S recipients had higher spike-specific TCR breadth than placebo recipients (P = 0.0014). Vaccine and placebo recipients had comparable non-spike TCR breadth, which fits with the vaccine containing only spike. The authors noted that total T cell responses may have been underestimated by the TCR breadth and depth analyses. After vaccination, spike-specific CD8+ and CD4+ T cell responses were reported to show substantial breadth.

TCRbeta CDR3 regions were sequenced with the immunoSEQ Assay. After extraction, genomic DNA underwent amplification by bias-controlled multiplex PCR, followed by high-throughput sequencing. In the original analysis: To quantify the absolute abundance of every unique TCRbeta CDR3 region, sequences were collapsed and filtered. T cell fraction was estimated by normalization of TCRbeta template counts to usable DNA, with usable DNA being measured through amplification of reference genes present in all nucleated cells. Repertoire TCRs were annotated as SARS-CoV-2-specific by exact matching of V gene, CDR3 amino acid sequence and J gene to a known reactive TCR set. The reference SARS-CoV-2 TCR set was derived from MIRA and filtered for enrichment in COVID-19-positive ImmuneCODE repertoires, a step that removed public or cross-reactive TCRs. Based on the MIRA antigens, annotated TCRs were further analysed at the level of specific ORF or position within ORF. Breadth was defined as annotated unique rearrangements over total unique productive rearrangements; depth was the summed frequency of those rearrangements. Two-sided Wilcoxon rank-sum tests were used to compare TCR breadth between groups. In its TCRdb copy, this immuneACCESS table keeps in-frame sequences only and misses some clones. Where compared with another copy, unresolved V genes explain less than half of these, and the others have no known cause. V and J calls and clone size are those listed in that table; D and trimming were worked out from the DNA. Here the sample has about 350,000 clones; about 92% occur a single time. About 3.9% of the sample comes from the top ten.

The cysteine opens and the phenylalanine closes a CDR3 of 14 amino acids. CDR3 DNA only is kept here, 42 bases in frame from base 1. Per the germline V gene, SGHVS is the CDR1 and FNYEAQ is the CDR2. Relative to germline, V is 0 bases shorter and J is 2 bases shorter, with 6 bases between their ends. The time point label on this specimen signifies: individuals recovered from natural SARS-CoV-2 infection. This TCR was sampled from a human donor who had recovered from COVID-19. The source was peripheral blood, collected after recovery from COVID-19. The sequence is built from TRBV7-6 and TRBJ2-3; the D gene cannot be resolved reliably. CDR3 protein: CASSLAGPTDTQYF. The DNA reads as follows: TGTGCCAGCAGCTTAGCAGGGCCCACAGATACGCAGTATTTT.